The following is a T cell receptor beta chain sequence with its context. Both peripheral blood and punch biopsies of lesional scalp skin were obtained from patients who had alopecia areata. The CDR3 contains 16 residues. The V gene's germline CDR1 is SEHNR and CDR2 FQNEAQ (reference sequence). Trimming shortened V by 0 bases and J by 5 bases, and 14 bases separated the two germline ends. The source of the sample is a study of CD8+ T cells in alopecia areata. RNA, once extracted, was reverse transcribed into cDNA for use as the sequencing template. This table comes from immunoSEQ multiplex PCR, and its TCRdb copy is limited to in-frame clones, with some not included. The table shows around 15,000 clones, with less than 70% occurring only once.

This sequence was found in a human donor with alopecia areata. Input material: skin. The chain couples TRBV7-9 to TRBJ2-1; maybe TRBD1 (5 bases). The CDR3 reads CASSLAETKGHNEQFF. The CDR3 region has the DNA TGTGCCAGCAGCTTAGCGGAGACCAAGGGGCACAATGAGCAGTTCTTC.